One and the same sample provided the 26 T cell receptor beta chains below, sequenced in a study of T cells in Graves' hyperthyroidism and ophthalmopathy. The source material, RNA transcripts, was used to amplify TCR beta CDR3 regions. HTBI primers were employed in a first-round RT-PCR of the TCR CDR3. TCRdb processed the multiplex PCR reads anew with MiXCR; each CDR3 protein has one entry. The sample shows under 750,000 distinct CDR3 sequences, roughly 20% of them seen only once. Sequenced input: blood. Source of these receptors: a woman aged 45-65 years with Graves' hyperthyroidism that later progressed to Graves' ophthalmopathy.

The gene calls are TRBV3-1 and TRBJ1-3; D remains ambiguous. CDR1 is LGHDT and CDR2 is YNNKEL in the germline V gene (reference sequence). The ends were cut back, 0 bases at V and 4 bases at J, with 10 bases in the middle. The CDR3 totals 15 residues. This chain's CDR3 is CASSQDFGVGNTIYF. The CDR3 nucleotides are TGTGCCAGCAGCCAAGATTTCGGGGTCGGAAACACCATATATTTT. Full variable domain (missing parts from reference TRBV3-1 and TRBJ1-3): DTAVSQTPKYLVTQMGNDKSIKCEQNLGHDTMYWYKQDSKKFLKIMFSYNNKELIINETVPNRFSPKSPDKAHLNLHINSLELGDSAVYFCASSQDFGVGNTIYFGEGSWLTVV.

DNA for the CDR3: TGTGCCAGTAGTGCCCAGGGAAACACAGATACGCAGTATTTT. Residues: CASSAQGNTDTQYF. The chain employs TRBV19 and TRBJ2-3, with D possibly matching TRBD1 (5 bases). The germline CDR1 and CDR2 sequences are LNHDA and SQIVND (reference sequence). The CDR3 length is 14 residues. V lost 5 bases to trimming and J lost 2 bases, with 11 bases between them.

This clonotype has a count of ten or more. V gene TRBV20-1 combines with J gene TRBJ1-1; 8 nucleotides match TRBD1. V shed 6 bases and J 6 bases; nucleotides not matched to a gene: 15. The V gene's germline CDR1 is DFQATT and CDR2 SNEGSKA (reference sequence). CDR3 size: 15 residues. The CDR3 coding sequence is TGCAGTGCCCCCAGACAAGACAGGGGTGTCGCTGAAGCTTTCTTT. Its translation: CSAPRQDRGVAEAFF.

In regard to this clonotype: A much larger clone differs from this one at a single base, so this may be a read error. The V gene is TRBV27, the J gene TRBJ1-2; a possible D gene is TRBD1 (6 bases). Trimming left V 2 bases short and J 9 bases short, with 13 bases between. The CDR3 sequence is 13 residues long. Per germline, CDR1 MNHEY and CDR2 SMNVEV (reference sequence). The CDR3 protein is CASSLAGGDSYTF. In DNA, the CDR3 is TGTGCCAGCAGTTTAGCCGGGGGCGACAGCTACACCTTC.

This clonotype has ten or more counts. V gene TRBV11-2 combines with J gene TRBJ2-3, with 16 bases that match TRBD2. This CDR3 contains 17 residues. With 5 bases clipped from V and 5 bases from J, the junction kept 7 bases outside the gene matches. From germline, CDR1 is SGHAT and CDR2 FQNNGV. CDR3 in DNA: TGTGCCAGCAGCCCGTCGGGACTAGCGGGGGGGTTAGATACGCAGTATTTT. Its protein product is CASSPSGLAGGLDTQYF. Together with reference TRBV11-2 and TRBJ2-3, the CDR3 gives the full variable domain: EAGVAQSPRYKIIEKRQSVAFWCNPISGHATLYWYQQILGQGPKLLIQFQNNGVVDDSQLPKDRFSAERLKGVDSTLKIQPAKLEDSAVYLCASSPSGLAGGLDTQYFGPGTRLTVL.

V gene TRBV20-1 combines with J gene TRBJ1-1; 10 nucleotides match TRBD1. Trimming took 5 bases from V and 4 from J; bases not matched to a gene: 4. CDR1 and CDR2 (germline): DFQATT, SNEGSKA (reference sequence). This CDR3 region has 13 residues. CDR3 nucleotides: TGCAGTGCTCCCGGACAGGGGGGCACTGAAGCTTTCTTT. This codes for CSAPGQGGTEAFF.

Comments on this clonotype: One junction end does not reproduce the germline sequence, and a read error may be involved. J is TRBJ2-7 and V is TRBV10-3; D is undetermined. Per the germline V gene, CDR1 is ENHRY and CDR2 is SYGVKD. The CDR3 length is 13 residues. CDR3 region: CAITSAPRGERYF. CDR3 DNA sequence: TGTGCCATCACCTCGGCGCCGCGAGGCGAGCGGTACTTC.

This chain uses TRBV9 with TRBJ2-5; D is perhaps TRBD1 (6 bases). V shed 0 bases and J shed 2 bases, with 11 bases lying between them. The germline V gene has CDR1 SGDLS and CDR2 YYNGEE. This CDR3 comprises 15 residues. For the CDR3, the DNA is TGTGCCAGCAGCGTAGGTGGACAGATTCAAGAGACCCAGTACTTC. Amino acids: CASSVGGQIQETQYF.

In this sample, this clonotype turned up many times. The V call is TRBV11-2, the J call TRBJ2-7; 7 nucleotides agree with TRBD1. V gave up 4 bases and J gave up 4 bases; unmatched junction bases: 7. The germline gives CDR1 SGHAT, CDR2 FQNNGV. CDR3 length equals 14 residues. The CDR3 spells CASSSKTGWYEQYF. The CDR3 nucleotides are TGTGCCAGCAGCTCCAAGACAGGGTGGTACGAGCAGTACTTC.

The chain links TRBV5-5 to TRBJ2-6; tentative D call: TRBD2 (6 bases). Germline CDR1 and CDR2: SGHKS and YYEKEE (reference sequence). The CDR3 consists of 17 residues. V lost 1 base, J lost 0 bases, and 11 bases lay in between. The CDR3 is CASSLSGGNSGANVLTF. In nucleotides, the CDR3 is TGTGCCAGCAGCTTGTCTGGAGGGAACTCTGGGGCCAACGTCCTGACTTTC.

This chain links TRBV12-3 or TRBV12-4 with TRBJ2-2; 8 bases agree with TRBD2. V was pared by 4 bases and J by 6 bases, with 10 bases of the junction left unmatched. The CDR3 is made up of 16 amino acids. The DNA of the CDR3 is TGTGCCAGCAGTTCACGGGGGGGCCGTCTCCCCGGGGAGCTGTTTTTT. Its translation: CASSSRGGRLPGELFF.

This clonotype has at least ten counts. The chain links TRBV3-1 to TRBJ1-1; the match to TRBD1 covers 7 bases. The germline V gene has CDR1 LGHDT and CDR2 YNNKEL (reference sequence). The CDR3 runs 15 residues. V was pared by 4 bases and J by 0 bases, with 5 bases of the junction left unmatched. CDR3 loop: CASSRQGPMNTEAFF. The CDR3 region has the DNA TGTGCCAGCAGCCGACAGGGTCCGATGAACACTGAAGCTTTCTTT.

The J gene is TRBJ2-7, the V gene TRBV7-2; unclear D gene. The V and J ends lost 4 bases and 2 bases respectively, with 15 bases between them. This CDR3 has 15 residues. CDR1 and CDR2 from the germline V gene are SGHTA and FQGNSA. Here the CDR3 DNA reads TGTGCCAGCAGCTCCCGGAGACTCCTAACCTACGAGCAGTACTTC. Amino acid sequence: CASSSRRLLTYEQYF.

A few counts support this clonotype. The chain combines TRBV27 with TRBJ2-1; the D gene is possibly TRBD2 (5 bases). There are 12 residues in the CDR3. Trimming pared 3 bases from V and 10 bases from J, leaving 10 bases between. Germline V gene sequence: CDR1 MNHEY, CDR2 SMNVEV (reference sequence). Written as DNA, the CDR3 is TGTGCCAGCAGTTTGGGGAGCGTGGAGCAGTTCTTC. Translated: CASSLGSVEQFF.

This clonotype was found many times. This chain uses TRBV7-9 with TRBJ2-3; 9 nucleotides agree with TRBD1. The CDR3 totals 17 residues. V trimming: 5 bases; J trimming: 3 bases; junction bases outside the gene matches: 12. Germline assignment: CDR1 SEHNR and CDR2 FQNEAQ (reference sequence). The CDR3 DNA is TGTGCCAGCAGCCTCGAGTCCGGGACAGGGCTTACAGATACGCAGTATTTT. Its translation: CASSLESGTGLTDTQYF. Complete variable domain (other parts from reference TRBV7-9 and TRBJ2-3): DTGVSQNPRHKITKRGQNVTFRCDPISEHNRLYWYRQTLGQGPEFLTYFQNEAQLEKSRLLSDRFSAERPKGSFSTLEIQRTEQGDSAMYLCASSLESGTGLTDTQYFGPGTRLTVL.

This clonotype was detected many times. The chain is built from TRBV27 and TRBJ1-2, with 10 bases lining up with TRBD1. J gave up 4 bases and V 5 bases, and 13 bases lay outside the gene matches. Germline CDR1 is MNHEY and CDR2 is SMNVEV (reference sequence). The length of the CDR3 is 17 residues. The CDR3 region has the DNA TGTGCCAGCAGTCCTTCATTACCGGGACAGGGGACCTATGGCTACACCTTC. Amino acid sequence: CASSPSLPGQGTYGYTF.

This clonotype was recorded many times. The V gene is TRBV12-3 or TRBV12-4, the J gene TRBJ2-1, with D uncertain. Trimming removed 7 bases at V and 0 bases at J, with 16 bases between. The CDR3 contains 16 residues. The CDR3 loop is CASIPLPQYSYNEQFF. The CDR3 DNA follows: TGTGCCAGCATCCCTTTGCCCCAGTACTCCTACAATGAGCAGTTCTTC.

This clonotype was counted a few times. The genes are TRBV14 and TRBJ1-4; D not resolved. Trimming removed 4 bases at V and 2 bases at J, with 11 bases between. Per germline, CDR1 SGHDN and CDR2 FVKESK. There are 15 residues in the CDR3. CDR3 nucleotides: TGTGCCAGCAGCCTGTACATCGGTACTAATGAAAAACTGTTTTTT. This gives the protein CASSLYIGTNEKLFF.

This clonotype was picked up many times. V and J are TRBV11-3 and TRBJ2-3; D is unresolved. V lost 5 bases and J lost 3, with 9 bases in between. The CDR3 runs to 13 residues. CDR1 and CDR2 from the germline V gene are SGHNT and YENEEA. The CDR3, as DNA: TGTGCCAGCAGCCCCCGGATGACAGATACGCAGTATTTT. Its protein product is CASSPRMTDTQYF.

The sample holds a few counts of this clonotype. The chain recombines TRBV3-1 with TRBJ1-6; D not certain. The CDR3 totals 16 residues. CDR1 and CDR2 from the germline V gene are LGHDT and YNNKEL (reference sequence). The V end was cut by 0 bases, the J end by 8 bases, with 14 bases between. The CDR3 DNA sequence: TGTGCCAGCAGCCAAGAAAACGCAGCGACTTATTCACCCCTCCACTTT. This translates into CASSQENAATYSPLHF.

The CDR3 is CASSLGIRGSSIAGANVLTF. The CDR3 region has the DNA TGTGCCAGCAGCTTGGGGATCAGGGGGTCCTCAATTGCTGGGGCCAACGTCCTGACTTTC. This chain links TRBV7-9 with TRBJ2-6; 7 bases align to TRBD1. The CDR3 is made up of 20 amino acids. Germline trimming cut 3 bases from V and 2 bases from J; bases unmatched to any gene: 16. The germline V gene encodes CDR1 SEHNR and CDR2 FQNEAQ (reference sequence).

This clonotype was recorded at least ten times. V is TRBV13 and J is TRBJ1-1; weak D call: TRBD1 (5 bases). Germline V lookup: CDR1 PRHDT, CDR2 FYEKMQ (reference sequence). The length of the CDR3 is 15 residues. Trimming pared 0 bases from V and 4 bases from J, leaving 12 bases between. The CDR3 DNA is TGTGCCAGCAGCTTAGGATCCGGGGGGGGCACTGAAGCTTTCTTT. It encodes CASSLGSGGGTEAFF.

This chain joins TRBV19 and TRBJ1-2; D gene unclear. Germline CDR1 reads LNHDA; CDR2 reads SQIVND (reference sequence). The CDR3 sequence is 13 residues long. V lost 6 bases and J 10 bases, leaving 18 bases between the germline ends. In nucleotides, the CDR3 is TGTGCCAGTAGGGGCAGACAAAAGCGGGTCTACACCTTC. Translation gives CASRGRQKRVYTF.

This clonotype was counted many times. The gene calls are TRBV20-1 and TRBJ2-7, with TRBD1 identical over 7 bases. CDR1 is DFQATT, CDR2 SNEGSKA, per germline (reference sequence). The V gene end was trimmed by 3 bases and the J gene end by 1 base; junction bases not matched to a gene: 6. The CDR3 spans 14 residues. The CDR3 DNA sequence: TGCAGTGCTAGTAGGGACAGTCTATCCTACGAGCAGTACTTC. It codes for CSASRDSLSYEQYF.

There are a few counts of this clonotype. This chain uses TRBV5-1 with TRBJ2-3; D unresolved. CDR3 size: 14 residues. Trimming shortened V by 0 bases and J by 6 bases, and 11 bases separated the two germline ends. Looked up from germline, CDR1 is SGHRS and CDR2 is YFSETQ. The CDR3 protein is CASSLGRQADTQYF. CDR3 coding DNA: TGCGCCAGCAGCTTGGGTCGGCAAGCGGATACGCAGTATTTT.

The CDR3 nucleotides are TGTGCCAGCAGTTTATCGGCAGATACTGGGCAGACCCAGTACTTC. Translating it yields CASSLSADTGQTQYF. V usage is TRBV27 and J usage is TRBJ2-5; no clear D gene. Germline CDR1 and CDR2: MNHEY and SMNVEV (reference sequence). The CDR3 runs to 15 residues. V lost 0 bases, J lost 6 bases, and 14 bases lay in between.